These 12 T cell receptor beta chains share one sample of origin, sequenced in a study of blood T cell repertoires in COVID-19. Sequencing was performed with immunoSEQ multiplex PCR; in TCRdb, only in-frame clones are kept and a portion is missing. The table has some 220,000 clones, 85% seen once. Specimen: peripheral blood. Receptors originate from a woman between 55 and 75 years old with active or convalescent COVID-19.

The V and J genes are TRBV7-2 and TRBJ2-1; D is perhaps TRBD2 (6 bases). The CDR3 covers 16 residues. Trimming left V 5 bases short and J 5 bases short, with 19 bases between. CDR1 is SGHTA, CDR2 FQGNSA, per germline. CDR3 DNA sequence: TGTGCCAGCAGCCCAGGAACCGGGAGACACAACAATGAGCAGTTCTTC. It encodes CASSPGTGRHNNEQFF. Full variable domain (rest looked up from reference TRBV7-2 and TRBJ2-1): GAGVSQSPSNKVTEKGKDVELRCDPISGHTALYWYRQSLGQGLEFLIYFQGNSAPDKSGLPSDRFSAERTGGSVSTLTIQRTQQEDSAVYLCASSPGTGRHNNEQFFGPGTRLTVL.

The chain is built from TRBV6-5 and TRBJ1-1; D not resolved. The CDR3 is made up of 14 amino acids. Trimming left V 6 bases short and J 4 bases short, with 15 bases between. Germline V CDR1 and CDR2: MNHEY, SVGAGI. The CDR3 region is CASRASVLSTEAFF. The CDR3 DNA reads as TGTGCCAGCAGAGCCTCTGTGCTAAGCACTGAAGCTTTCTTT.

This clone was counted between two and nine times. This chain joins TRBV6-6 and TRBJ2-6, with D maybe TRBD2 (5 bases). The CDR3 contains 17 residues. Germline V gene sequence: CDR1 MNHNY, CDR2 SVGAGI (reference sequence). The ends were cut back, 5 bases at V and 0 bases at J, with 14 bases in the middle. CDR3 residues: CASSREGSSSGANVLTF. In nucleotides, the CDR3 is TGTGCCAGCAGTCGGGAAGGGAGCTCCTCTGGGGCCAACGTCCTGACTTTC.

This clone was recorded a few times. The chain couples TRBV19 to TRBJ2-2, with a possible D match to TRBD2 (6 bases). Trimming took off 3 bases at V and 0 bases at J, with 11 bases between the two ends. Per germline, CDR1 LNHDA and CDR2 SQIVND (reference sequence). This CDR3 has 16 amino acids. The CDR3 DNA follows: TGTGCCAGTAGTATGGAGGGGAACTCGAACACCGGGGAGCTGTTTTTT. Amino acids: CASSMEGNSNTGELFF.

The chain combines TRBV28 with TRBJ2-2; 13 bases map to TRBD2. The CDR3 totals 17 residues. The J segment lost 7 bases and the V segment lost 2 bases, leaving 7 bases of the junction unmatched. Per germline, CDR1 MDHEN and CDR2 SYDVKM. The CDR3 protein is CASSLLGLAGVLGELFF. The CDR3 DNA reads TGTGCCAGCAGTTTACTCGGACTAGCGGGAGTTCTCGGGGAGCTGTTTTTT. The whole variable domain, filled in from reference TRBV28 and TRBJ2-2, reads DVKVTQSSRYLVKRTGEKVFLECVQDMDHENMFWYRQDPGLGLRLIYFSYDVKMKEKGDIPEGYSVSREKKERFSLILESASTNQTSMYLCASSLLGLAGVLGELFFGEGSRLTVL.

This clone was observed a few times. The CDR3: CASSHSGLAGVDIQYF. As DNA, the CDR3 is TGTGCCAGCTCACACTCGGGACTAGCGGGAGTAGACATTCAGTACTTC. This chain joins TRBV18 and TRBJ2-4, with 14 bases lining up with TRBD2. Germline V lookup: CDR1 KGHSH, CDR2 LQKENI. V was pared by 4 bases and J by 8 bases, with 7 bases of the junction left unmatched. The CDR3 covers 16 residues. The full variable domain, completed using reference TRBV18 and TRBJ2-4, is NAGVMQNPRHLVRRRGQEARLRCSPMKGHSHVYWYRQLPEEGLKFMVYLQKENIIDESGMPKERFSAEFPKEGPSILRIQQVVRGDSAAYFCASSHSGLAGVDIQYFGAGTRLSVL.

The genes are TRBV6-4 and TRBJ2-3; TRBD2 matches at 13 bases. Germline V gene sequence: CDR1 MRHNA, CDR2 SNTAGT. Losses at the gene ends were 4 bases for V and 0 bases for J; bases not matched to a gene: 7. The CDR3 is 18 residues long. The CDR3 sequence is CASSVSGLAGDSTDTQYF. In nucleotides, the CDR3 is TGTGCCAGCAGTGTAAGCGGACTAGCGGGGGACAGCACAGATACGCAGTATTTT.

This sequence joins TRBV2 and TRBJ1-2; TRBD1 agrees at 7 bases. The CDR3 sequence is 11 residues long. CDR1 is SNHLY and CDR2 is FYNNEI in the germline V gene. With 7 bases clipped from V and 6 bases from J, the junction kept 2 bases outside the gene matches. CDR3 amino acids: CASTTGNGYTF. For the CDR3, the DNA is TGTGCCAGCACGACAGGGAATGGCTACACCTTC.

The chain couples TRBV5-1 to TRBJ1-4, with 10 positions matching TRBD1. The germline V gene has CDR1 SGHRS and CDR2 YFSETQ. Trimming removed 4 bases from V and 0 bases from J; junction bases left unmatched: 0. There are 15 residues in the CDR3. The CDR3 sequence is CASSGTGATNEKLFF. The CDR3 DNA follows: TGCGCCAGCAGCGGGACAGGGGCAACTAATGAAAAACTGTTTTTT.

The chain has TRBV5-1 and TRBJ1-1; 7 bases are a match to TRBD1. Germline assignment: CDR1 SGHRS and CDR2 YFSETQ. V lost 5 bases to trimming and J lost 12 bases; unmatched junction nucleotides: 7. This CDR3 has 11 residues. The CDR3 spells CASRRDSYPFF. The CDR3 DNA is TGCGCCAGCAGGCGGGACAGTTATCCTTTCTTT.

The V gene is TRBV4-1, the J gene TRBJ2-2; 8 bases are shared with TRBD1. From germline, CDR1 is MGHRA and CDR2 YSYEKL. The CDR3 is 17 amino acids. V was clipped by 0 bases and J by 6 bases; unmatched bases: 9. The CDR3 loop is CASSQDSGGNWAGELFF. The CDR3 coding sequence is TGCGCCAGCAGCCAAGACTCAGGGGGCAATTGGGCCGGGGAGCTGTTTTTT.

This clone occurred once. This rearrangement joins TRBV10-2 to TRBJ1-5; a possible D gene is TRBD1 (6 bases). CDR1 and CDR2 from the germline V gene are WSHSY and SAAADI. The CDR3 covers 14 residues. The germline V and J ends were trimmed by 5 bases and 1 base, with 9 bases remaining between them. DNA of the CDR3: TGCGCCAGCAGTACGGACAGAAGCAATCAGCCCCAGCATTTT. Translating it yields CASSTDRSNQPQHF.